This T cell receptor (beta chain) was recorded in a study of human T cells and chemical hapten exposure. TCRdb reprocessed the RACE reads via MiXCR and lists one record per CDR3 protein. The sample shows approximately 160,000 distinct CDR3 sequences, 28% of them seen only once. Germline loops: CDR1 SGHTA, CDR2 FQGTGA. V shed 5 bases and J 1 base; nucleotides not matched to a gene: 5. This CDR3 is 15 amino acids long. Time point given: patch test 3, about 24 weeks after DPC sensitization. Treatment indicated: therapeutic diphenylcyclopropenone sensitization with weekly scalp DPC. This sample comprised whole blood, obtained in connection with sensitization to the hapten diphenylcyclopropenone (DPC). The J gene is TRBJ2-1, the V gene TRBV7-3, with 7 bases that match TRBD1. This sequence originates from a young woman with alopecia areata. Some clones in this sample may be carry-over from other donors' samples. Here the CDR3 reads CASSLSQGSYNEQFF. The CDR3 bases are TGTGCCAGCAGCCTATCACAGGGGTCCTACAATGAGCAGTTCTTC.